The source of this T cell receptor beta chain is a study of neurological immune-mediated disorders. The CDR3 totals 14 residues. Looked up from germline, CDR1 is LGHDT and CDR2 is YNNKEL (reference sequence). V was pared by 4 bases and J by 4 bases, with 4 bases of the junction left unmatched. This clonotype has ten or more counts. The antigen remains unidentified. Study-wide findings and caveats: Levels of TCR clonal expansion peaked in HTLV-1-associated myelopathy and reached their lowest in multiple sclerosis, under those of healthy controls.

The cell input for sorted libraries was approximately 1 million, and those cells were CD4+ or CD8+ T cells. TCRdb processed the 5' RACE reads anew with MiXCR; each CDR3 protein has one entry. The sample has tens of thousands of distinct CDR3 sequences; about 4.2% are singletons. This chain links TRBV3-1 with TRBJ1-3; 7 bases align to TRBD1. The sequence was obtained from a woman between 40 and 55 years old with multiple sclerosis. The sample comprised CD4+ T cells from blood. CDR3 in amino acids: CASSLGTVGNTIYF. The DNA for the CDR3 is TGTGCCAGCAGCCTAGGGACAGTCGGAAACACCATATATTTT.